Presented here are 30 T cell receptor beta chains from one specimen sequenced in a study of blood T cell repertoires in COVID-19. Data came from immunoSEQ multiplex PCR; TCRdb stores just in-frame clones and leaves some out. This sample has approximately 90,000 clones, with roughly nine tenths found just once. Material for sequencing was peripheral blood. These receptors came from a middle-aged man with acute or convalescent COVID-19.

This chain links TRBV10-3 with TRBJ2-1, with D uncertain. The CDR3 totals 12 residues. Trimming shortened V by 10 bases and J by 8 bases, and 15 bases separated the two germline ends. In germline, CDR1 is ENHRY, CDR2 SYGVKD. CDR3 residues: CATTQEADEQFF. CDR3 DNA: TGTGCCACCACACAAGAGGCCGATGAGCAGTTCTTC.

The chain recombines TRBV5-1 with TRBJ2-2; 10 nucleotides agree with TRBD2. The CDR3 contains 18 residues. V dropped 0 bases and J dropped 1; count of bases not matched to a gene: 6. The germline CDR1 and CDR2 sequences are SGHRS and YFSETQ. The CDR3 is CASSLATSGALNTGELFF. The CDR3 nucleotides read TGCGCCAGCAGCTTGGCTACTAGCGGGGCCCTGAACACCGGGGAGCTGTTTTTT. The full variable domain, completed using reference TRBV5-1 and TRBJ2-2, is KAGVTQTPRYLIKTRGQQVTLSCSPISGHRSVSWYQQTPGQGLQFLFEYFSETQRNKGNFPGRFSGRQFSNSRSEMNVSTLELGDSALYLCASSLATSGALNTGELFFGEGSRLTVL.

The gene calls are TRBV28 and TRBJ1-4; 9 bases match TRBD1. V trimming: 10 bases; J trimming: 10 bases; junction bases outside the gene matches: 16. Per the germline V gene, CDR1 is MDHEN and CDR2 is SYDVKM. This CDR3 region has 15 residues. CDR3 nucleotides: TGTGCCACCAGCTCCATCCCGGGACAGGGAAGAAAACTGTTTTTT. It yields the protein CATSSIPGQGRKLFF.

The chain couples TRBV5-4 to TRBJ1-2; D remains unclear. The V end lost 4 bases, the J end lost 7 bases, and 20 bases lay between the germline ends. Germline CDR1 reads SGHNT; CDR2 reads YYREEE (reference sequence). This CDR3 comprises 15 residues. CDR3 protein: CASSQQTVHILGYTF. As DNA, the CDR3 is TGTGCCAGCAGCCAACAGACGGTACATATTCTTGGCTACACCTTC.

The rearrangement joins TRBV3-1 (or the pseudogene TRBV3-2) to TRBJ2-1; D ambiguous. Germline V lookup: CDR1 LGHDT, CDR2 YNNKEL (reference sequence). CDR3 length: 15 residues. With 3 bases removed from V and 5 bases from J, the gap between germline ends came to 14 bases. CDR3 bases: TGTGCCAGCAGCCAGGTGGCAGGTACACACAATGAGCAGTTCTTC. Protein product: CASSQVAGTHNEQFF.

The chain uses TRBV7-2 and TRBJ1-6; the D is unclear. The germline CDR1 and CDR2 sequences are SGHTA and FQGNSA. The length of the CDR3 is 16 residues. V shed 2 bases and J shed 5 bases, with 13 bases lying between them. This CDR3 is CASSLRFFGDNSPLHF. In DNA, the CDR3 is TGTGCCAGCAGCTTAAGGTTTTTCGGGGATAATTCACCCCTCCACTTT.

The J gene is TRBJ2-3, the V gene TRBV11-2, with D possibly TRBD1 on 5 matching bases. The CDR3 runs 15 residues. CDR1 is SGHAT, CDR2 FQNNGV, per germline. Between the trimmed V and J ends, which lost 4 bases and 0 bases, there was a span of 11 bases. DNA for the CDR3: TGTGCCAGCAGCTCTCTCCCAGGGAGCACAGATACGCAGTATTTT. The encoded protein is CASSSLPGSTDTQYF.

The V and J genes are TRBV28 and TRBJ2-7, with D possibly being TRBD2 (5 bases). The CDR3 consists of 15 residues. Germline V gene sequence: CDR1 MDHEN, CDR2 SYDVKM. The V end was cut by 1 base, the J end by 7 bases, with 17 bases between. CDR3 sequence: CASSLYPDYPGEQYV. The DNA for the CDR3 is TGTGCCAGCAGTTTATATCCCGACTATCCGGGGGAGCAGTACGTC.

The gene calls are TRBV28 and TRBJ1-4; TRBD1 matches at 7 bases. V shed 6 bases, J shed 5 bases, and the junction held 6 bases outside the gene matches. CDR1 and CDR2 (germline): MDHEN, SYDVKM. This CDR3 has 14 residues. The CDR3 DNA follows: TGTGCCAGCAGATCGGGACAGTTAAATGAAAAACTGTTTTTT. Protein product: CASRSGQLNEKLFF.

The CDR3 protein is CASSNSRGFSLNYGYTF. CDR3 bases: TGTGCCAGCAGTAACAGCCGGGGATTCTCTTTAAACTATGGCTACACCTTC. The V and J genes are TRBV6-4 and TRBJ1-2; D is unclear. CDR3 length: 17 amino acids. V lost 5 bases, J lost 2 bases, and 21 bases lay in between. Germline lookup yields CDR1 MRHNA and CDR2 SNTAGT.

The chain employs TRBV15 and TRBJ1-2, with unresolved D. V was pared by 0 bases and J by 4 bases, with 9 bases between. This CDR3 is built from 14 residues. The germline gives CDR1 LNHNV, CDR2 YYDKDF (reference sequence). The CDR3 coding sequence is TGTGCCACCAGCAGAGATCAAGGAGGCTATGGCTACACCTTC. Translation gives CATSRDQGGYGYTF.

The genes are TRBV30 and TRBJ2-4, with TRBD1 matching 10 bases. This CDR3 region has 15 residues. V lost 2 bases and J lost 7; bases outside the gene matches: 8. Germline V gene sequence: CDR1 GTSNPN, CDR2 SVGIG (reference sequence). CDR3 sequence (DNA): TGTGCCTGGAGTAGATCCGGGACAGGGGTTAACATTCAGTACTTC. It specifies CAWSRSGTGVNIQYF.

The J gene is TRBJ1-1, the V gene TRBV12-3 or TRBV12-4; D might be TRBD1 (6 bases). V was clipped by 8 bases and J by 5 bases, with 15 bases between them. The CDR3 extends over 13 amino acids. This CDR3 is CASVITGLTEAFF. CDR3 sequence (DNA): TGTGCCAGCGTTATTACAGGGCTTACTGAAGCTTTCTTT.

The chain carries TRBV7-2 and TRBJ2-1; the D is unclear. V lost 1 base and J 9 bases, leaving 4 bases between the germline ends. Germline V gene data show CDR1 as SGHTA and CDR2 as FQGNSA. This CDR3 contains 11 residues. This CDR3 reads CASSLVSEQFF. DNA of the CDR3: TGTGCCAGCAGCTTAGTCTCTGAGCAGTTCTTC.

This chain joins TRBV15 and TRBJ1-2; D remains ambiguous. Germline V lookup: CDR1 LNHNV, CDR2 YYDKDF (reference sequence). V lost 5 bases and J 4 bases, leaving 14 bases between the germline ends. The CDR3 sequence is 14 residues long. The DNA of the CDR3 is TGTGCCACCAGCTCCGGACTGATCTCCTATGGCTACACCTTC. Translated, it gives CATSSGLISYGYTF. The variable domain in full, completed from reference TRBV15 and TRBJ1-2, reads DAMVIQNPRYQVTQFGKPVTLSCSQTLNHNVMYWYQQKSSQAPKLLFHYYDKDFNNEADTPDNFQSRRPNTSFCFLDIRSPGLGDTAMYLCATSSGLISYGYTFGSGTRLTVV.

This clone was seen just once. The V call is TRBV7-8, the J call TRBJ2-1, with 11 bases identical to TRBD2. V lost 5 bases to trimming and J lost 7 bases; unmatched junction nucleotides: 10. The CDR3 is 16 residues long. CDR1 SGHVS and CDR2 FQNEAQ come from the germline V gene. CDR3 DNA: TGTGCCAGCAGCGCCTTCTCGGGACTAGCGGTAAATGAGCAGTTCTTC. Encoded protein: CASSAFSGLAVNEQFF.

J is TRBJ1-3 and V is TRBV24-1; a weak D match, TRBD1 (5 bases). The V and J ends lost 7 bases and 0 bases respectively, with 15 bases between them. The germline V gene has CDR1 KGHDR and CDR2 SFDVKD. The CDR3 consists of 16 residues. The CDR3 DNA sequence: TGTGCCACCAGACCAGGACGGACACTCTCTGGAAACACCATATATTTT. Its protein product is CATRPGRTLSGNTIYF.

This CDR3 is CASSGGHWSNEQFF. DNA of the CDR3: TGTGCCAGCAGTGGGGGACACTGGTCCAATGAGCAGTTCTTC. The rearrangement uses TRBV2 and TRBJ2-1; maybe TRBD1 (6 bases). The CDR3 is made up of 14 amino acids. The ends were cut back, 4 bases at V and 6 bases at J, with 13 bases in the middle. CDR1 SNHLY and CDR2 FYNNEI come from the germline V gene. The whole variable domain, filled in from reference TRBV2 and TRBJ2-1, reads EPEVTQTPSHQVTQMGQEVILRCVPISNHLYFYWYRQILGQKVEFLVSFYNNEISEKSEIFDDQFSVERPDGSNFTLKIRSTKLEDSAMYFCASSGGHWSNEQFFGPGTRLTVL.

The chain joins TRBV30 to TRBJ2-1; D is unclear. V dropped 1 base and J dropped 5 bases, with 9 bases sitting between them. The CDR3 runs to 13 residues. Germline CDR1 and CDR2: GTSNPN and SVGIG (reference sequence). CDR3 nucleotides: TGTGCCTGGAGTGACATCCCAAACAATGAGCAGTTCTTC. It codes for CAWSDIPNNEQFF.

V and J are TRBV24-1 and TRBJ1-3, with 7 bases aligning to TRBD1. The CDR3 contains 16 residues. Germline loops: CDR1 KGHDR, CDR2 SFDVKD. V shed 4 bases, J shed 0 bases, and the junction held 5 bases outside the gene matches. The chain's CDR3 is CATSDGTAPSGNTIYF. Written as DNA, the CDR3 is TGTGCCACCAGTGACGGGACAGCGCCCTCTGGAAACACCATATATTTT.

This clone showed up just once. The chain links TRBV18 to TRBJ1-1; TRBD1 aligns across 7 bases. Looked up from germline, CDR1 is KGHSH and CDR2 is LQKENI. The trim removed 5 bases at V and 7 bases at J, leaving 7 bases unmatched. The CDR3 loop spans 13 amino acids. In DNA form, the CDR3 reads TGTGCCAGCTCAACAAGACAGGGCCTTGAAGCTTTCTTT. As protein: CASSTRQGLEAFF.

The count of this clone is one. The CDR3 nucleotides are TGTGCCAGCAGCCCCCGTTCGGGGGAGTCAGAAAAACTGTTTTTT. Its protein is CASSPRSGESEKLFF. The genes are TRBV7-6 and TRBJ1-4; possibly TRBD1 for D (5 bases). The germline V and J ends were trimmed by 5 bases and 8 bases, with 18 bases remaining between them. Germline assignment: CDR1 SGHVS and CDR2 FNYEAQ. This CDR3 has 15 residues.

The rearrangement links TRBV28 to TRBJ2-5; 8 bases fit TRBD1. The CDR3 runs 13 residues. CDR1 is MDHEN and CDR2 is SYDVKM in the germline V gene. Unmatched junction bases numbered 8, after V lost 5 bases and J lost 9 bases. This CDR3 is CASSAPGGRAQYF. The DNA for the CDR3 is TGTGCCAGCAGTGCCCCAGGGGGCCGTGCCCAGTACTTC.

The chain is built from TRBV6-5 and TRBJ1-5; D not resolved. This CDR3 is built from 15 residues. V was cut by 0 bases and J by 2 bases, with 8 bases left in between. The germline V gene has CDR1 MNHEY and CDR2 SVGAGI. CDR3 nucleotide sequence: TGTGCCAGCAGTTACTCGCCCGGGGGCAATCAGCCCCAGCATTTT. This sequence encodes CASSYSPGGNQPQHF.

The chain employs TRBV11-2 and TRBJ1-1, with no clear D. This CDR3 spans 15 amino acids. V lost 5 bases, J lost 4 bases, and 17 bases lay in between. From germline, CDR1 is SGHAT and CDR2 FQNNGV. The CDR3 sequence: CASSLNTALVTEAFF. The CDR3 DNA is TGTGCCAGCAGCCTTAACACAGCCCTCGTCACTGAAGCTTTCTTT.

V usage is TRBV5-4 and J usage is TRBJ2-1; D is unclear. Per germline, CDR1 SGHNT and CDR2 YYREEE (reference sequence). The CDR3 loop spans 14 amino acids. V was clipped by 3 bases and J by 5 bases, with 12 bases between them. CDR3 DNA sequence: TGTGCCAGCAGCTCCGTCCCTTCTAACAATGAGCAGTTCTTC. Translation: CASSSVPSNNEQFF.

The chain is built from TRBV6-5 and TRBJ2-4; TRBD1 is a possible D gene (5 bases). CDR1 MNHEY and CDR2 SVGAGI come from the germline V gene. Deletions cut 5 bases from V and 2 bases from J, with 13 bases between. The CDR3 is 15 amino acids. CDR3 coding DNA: TGTGCCAGCAGTCCGCAGGGTGGTCCCAAAAACATTCAGTACTTC. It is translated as CASSPQGGPKNIQYF.

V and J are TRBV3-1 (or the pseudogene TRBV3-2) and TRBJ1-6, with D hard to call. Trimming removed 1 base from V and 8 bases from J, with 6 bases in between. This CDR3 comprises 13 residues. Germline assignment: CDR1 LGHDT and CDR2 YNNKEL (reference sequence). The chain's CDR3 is CASSQGRDSPLHF. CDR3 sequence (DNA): TGTGCCAGCAGCCAAGGGAGGGATTCACCCCTCCACTTT.

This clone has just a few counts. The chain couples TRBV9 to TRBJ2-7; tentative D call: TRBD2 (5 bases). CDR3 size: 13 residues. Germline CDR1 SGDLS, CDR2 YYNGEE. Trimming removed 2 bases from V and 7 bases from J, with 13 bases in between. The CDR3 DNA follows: TGTGCCAGCAGCGTGCAGCCCCGAGGGGAGCAGTACTTC. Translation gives CASSVQPRGEQYF.

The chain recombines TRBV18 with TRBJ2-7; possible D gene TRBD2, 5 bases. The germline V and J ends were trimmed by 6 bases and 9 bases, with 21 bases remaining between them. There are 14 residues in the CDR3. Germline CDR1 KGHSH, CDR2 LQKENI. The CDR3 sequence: CASSPGVANRAQYF. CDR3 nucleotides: TGTGCCAGCTCCCCTGGGGTAGCGAACCGGGCGCAGTACTTC.